A selection of T cell receptor beta chains follows, all from one sample in a study of cytomegalovirus exposure and HLA in healthy donors. Here immunoSEQ multiplex PCR was the method, and the copy in TCRdb shows in-frame clones only, minus some. The repertoire has about 120,000 clones, around 86% of them found once; the top ten carry roughly 2.2%. Material: PBMCs. The receptors stem from a middle-aged woman in good health and CMV-seronegative. CDR3s leave out the opening cysteine and the closing phenylalanine or tryptophan.

CDR3: ASEGGRGDTQY; V: TRBV5-1; J: TRBJ2-3
CDR3: ASRLMGAINYGYA; V: TRBV6-7; J: TRBJ1-2
CDR3: ASSDTTGARGYEQY; V: TRBV10-1; J: TRBJ2-7
CDR3: SVGGTGGSYEQY; V: TRBV29-1; J: TRBJ2-7
CDR3: ASSWGQMNTEAF; V: TRBV6-1; J: TRBJ1-1
CDR3: ASRLGTSGYNEQF; V: TRBV19; J: TRBJ2-1
CDR3: AWSLSSGGDKQF; V: TRBV30; J: TRBJ2-1
CDR3: ASSLTGSKNTGELF; V: TRBV7-3; J: TRBJ2-2
CDR3: ASREGGVQETQY; V: TRBV5-1; J: TRBJ2-5
CDR3: ASSLGVGGLQTGELF; V: TRBV5-8; J: TRBJ2-2
CDR3: SSSLISDSLT; V: TRBV7-9; J: TRBJ1-2
CDR3: ASSRGTGESDEQY; V: TRBV4-2; J: TRBJ2-7
CDR3: ASSLDGSYEQY; V: TRBV5-6; J: TRBJ2-7
CDR3: ASRPTGLSTDTQY; V: TRBV7-3; J: TRBJ2-3
CDR3: ASSQTGGDVETQY; V: TRBV7-2; J: TRBJ2-5
CDR3: ASSLAGGGEGNQPQH; V: TRBV7-9; J: TRBJ1-5
CDR3: ASSRKPGHKTTPNYGYT; V: TRBV19; J: TRBJ1-2
CDR3: ASSFGGSGNEQY; V: TRBV27; J: TRBJ2-7
CDR3: ASSAGQGRQQQY; V: TRBV5-1; J: TRBJ2-7
CDR3: ASSQQGLWDNEQF; V: TRBV11-3; J: TRBJ2-1
CDR3: ASSGDRGTEAF; V: TRBV2; J: TRBJ1-1
CDR3: ASSPGTTDADTQY; V: TRBV5-6; J: TRBJ2-3
CDR3: AWRAALYTEAF; V: TRBV30; J: TRBJ1-1
CDR3: ASSLWTGGLDTEAF; V: TRBV18; J: TRBJ1-1
CDR3: ASSPASGGAPGELF; V: TRBV5-1; J: TRBJ2-2
CDR3: ASSEAVDRKF; V: TRBV2; J: TRBJ2-1
CDR3: ASSVSGNYGYT; V: TRBV6-1; J: TRBJ1-2
CDR3: AWSVRVDITEAF; V: TRBV30; J: TRBJ1-1
CDR3: ASSLNPGTGGNYGYT; V: TRBV5-1; J: TRBJ1-2
CDR3: ASSTGTSGGLDTQY; V: TRBV7-2; J: TRBJ2-5
CDR3: ASSLLAGGTGELF; V: TRBV5-6; J: TRBJ2-2
CDR3: ASSLTGGSYEQY; V: TRBV7-9; J: TRBJ2-7
CDR3: ASSQSVNQPQH; V: TRBV4-3; J: TRBJ1-5
CDR3: ASSLGQREQY; V: TRBV5-4; J: TRBJ2-7
CDR3: ASSAGGGAPREQY; V: TRBV5-4; J: TRBJ2-7
CDR3: ASSINRGAGNTIY; V: TRBV5-6; J: TRBJ1-3
CDR3: ASSSSGHRNTEAF; V: TRBV19; J: TRBJ1-1
CDR3: ASSSPLSTGATNEKLF; V: TRBV28; J: TRBJ1-4
CDR3: ASSRSLSSGGAKIYEQY; V: TRBV11-2; J: TRBJ2-7
CDR3: ASSLDRDYGYT; V: TRBV27; J: TRBJ1-2
CDR3: ASSQDWTSGGPENEQF; V: TRBV4-1; J: TRBJ2-1
CDR3: ASSVDPSGDYGYT; V: TRBV9; J: TRBJ1-2
CDR3: ASSLGSGQPQH; V: TRBV7-2; J: TRBJ1-5